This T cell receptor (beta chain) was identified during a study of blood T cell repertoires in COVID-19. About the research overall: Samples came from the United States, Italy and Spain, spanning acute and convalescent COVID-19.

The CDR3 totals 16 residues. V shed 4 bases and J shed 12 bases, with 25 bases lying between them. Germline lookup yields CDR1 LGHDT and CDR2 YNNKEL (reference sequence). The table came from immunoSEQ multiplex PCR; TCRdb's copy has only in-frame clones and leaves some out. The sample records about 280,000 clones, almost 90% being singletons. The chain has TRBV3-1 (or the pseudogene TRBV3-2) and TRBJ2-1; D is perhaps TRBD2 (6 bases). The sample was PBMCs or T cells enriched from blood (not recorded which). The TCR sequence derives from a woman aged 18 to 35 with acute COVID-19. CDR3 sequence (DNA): TGTGCCAGCAGCCGCACCTGGAGGGGCCCCAATCTTGGGCAGTTCTTC. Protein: CASSRTWRGPNLGQFF.